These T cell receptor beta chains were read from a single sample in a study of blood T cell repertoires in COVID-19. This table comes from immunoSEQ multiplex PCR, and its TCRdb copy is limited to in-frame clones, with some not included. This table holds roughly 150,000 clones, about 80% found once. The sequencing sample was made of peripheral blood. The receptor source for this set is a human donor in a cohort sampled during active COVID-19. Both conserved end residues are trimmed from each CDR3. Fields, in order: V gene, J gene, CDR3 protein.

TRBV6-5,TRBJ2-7,ASRTGLAGGGQY
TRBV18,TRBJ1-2,ASSPAEGATMDGYT
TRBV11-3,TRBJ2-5,ASSRGRLETQY
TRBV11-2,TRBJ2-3,ASSLRGLLSTDTQY
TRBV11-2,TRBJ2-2,ASILLGGNTGELF
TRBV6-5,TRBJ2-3,ASGRGAGEDTQY
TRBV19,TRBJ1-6,ASSLPNSPLH
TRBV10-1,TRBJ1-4,ASSETGTGNEKLF
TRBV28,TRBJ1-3,ASSLAGTGNTIY
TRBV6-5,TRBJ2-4,ASSSPGKNIQY
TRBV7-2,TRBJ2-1,ASSSLAGGQEQF
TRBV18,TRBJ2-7,ASSPRQGRAYEQY
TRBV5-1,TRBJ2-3,ASSLRDRGGDTQY
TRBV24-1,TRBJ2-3,ATSDPGTGSTDTQY
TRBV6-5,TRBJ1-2,ASSTKYGYT
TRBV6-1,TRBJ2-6,ASSEPRGPNVLT
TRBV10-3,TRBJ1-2,AISDRQEGYT
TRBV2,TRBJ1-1,ASSSRTGVNTEAF
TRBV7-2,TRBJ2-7,ASSLGGGLAGEQY
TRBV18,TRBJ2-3,ASSPLGLAGAPWTQY
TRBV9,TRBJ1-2,ASSVLTGAYGYT
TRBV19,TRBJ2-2,ASSPSGSLAGELF
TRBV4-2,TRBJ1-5,ASSQDLNQPQH
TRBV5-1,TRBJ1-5,ASSRGGPEQPQH
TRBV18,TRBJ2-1,ASSPPASGAYNEQF
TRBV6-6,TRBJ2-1,ASTVSSGGSYNEQF